These T cell receptor beta chains were read from a single sample in a study of blood T cell repertoires in COVID-19. Generated by immunoSEQ multiplex PCR, the TCRdb table keeps only in-frame clones and is missing some. The sample shows 150,000 to 180,000 clones, roughly four fifths of them seen only once. The sample was peripheral blood. The receptors stem from a woman in her sixties with COVID-19, enrolled during active disease. CDR3s include the opening cysteine and the closing phenylalanine or tryptophan. A D gene is named only where the DNA matches it firmly. Clone size is shown for a subset of rows, as once, few, many or a class of expanded clone.

D gene: TRBD1
V gene: TRBV5-4
J gene: TRBJ1-1
clone size: -
CDR3 protein: CASSSRQGTNTEAFF
CDR3 DNA: TGTGCCAGCAGCTCACGACAGGGAACTAACACTGAAGCTTTCTTT

D gene: -
V gene: TRBV14
J gene: TRBJ1-3
clone size: once
CDR3 protein: CASSYRTPAGNTIYF
CDR3 DNA: TGTGCCAGCAGCTATAGGACGCCGGCGGGTAACACCATATATTTT

D gene: TRBD2
V gene: TRBV10-3
J gene: TRBJ2-2
clone size: -
CDR3 protein: CAIRGTSGSTGELFF
CDR3 DNA: TGTGCCATCAGAGGGACTAGCGGTTCCACCGGGGAGCTGTTTTTT

D gene: -
V gene: TRBV5-1
J gene: TRBJ2-2
clone size: once
CDR3 protein: CASSRDSSRAGELFF
CDR3 DNA: TGCGCCAGCAGCCGAGACAGCTCCCGAGCCGGGGAGCTGTTTTTT

D gene: -
V gene: TRBV20-1
J gene: TRBJ1-1
clone size: -
CDR3 protein: CSVSPYTEAFF
CDR3 DNA: TGCAGTGTTTCCCCCTATACTGAAGCTTTCTTT

D gene: -
V gene: TRBV7-2
J gene: TRBJ1-5
clone size: -
CDR3 protein: CASSIDRDQPQHF
CDR3 DNA: TGTGCCAGCAGCATAGACAGAGATCAGCCCCAGCATTTT

D gene: TRBD1
V gene: TRBV18
J gene: TRBJ2-6
clone size: -
CDR3 protein: CASSPRTGALSGANVLTF
CDR3 DNA: TGTGCCAGCTCACCACGGACAGGGGCCCTCTCTGGGGCCAACGTCCTGACTTTC

D gene: TRBD1
V gene: TRBV6-5
J gene: TRBJ1-1
clone size: -
CDR3 protein: CASSYSEGAAEAFF
CDR3 DNA: TGTGCCAGCAGTTACTCGGAGGGGGCGGCTGAAGCTTTCTTT

D gene: -
V gene: TRBV6-1
J gene: TRBJ1-4
clone size: -
CDR3 protein: CASSEAWGNEKLFF
CDR3 DNA: TGTGCCAGCAGTGAGGCTTGGGGCAATGAAAAACTGTTTTTT

D gene: TRBD2
V gene: TRBV6-6
J gene: TRBJ2-3
clone size: -
CDR3 protein: CASSETSGGTDTQYF
CDR3 DNA: TGTGCCAGCAGCGAGACTAGCGGGGGCACAGATACGCAGTATTTT